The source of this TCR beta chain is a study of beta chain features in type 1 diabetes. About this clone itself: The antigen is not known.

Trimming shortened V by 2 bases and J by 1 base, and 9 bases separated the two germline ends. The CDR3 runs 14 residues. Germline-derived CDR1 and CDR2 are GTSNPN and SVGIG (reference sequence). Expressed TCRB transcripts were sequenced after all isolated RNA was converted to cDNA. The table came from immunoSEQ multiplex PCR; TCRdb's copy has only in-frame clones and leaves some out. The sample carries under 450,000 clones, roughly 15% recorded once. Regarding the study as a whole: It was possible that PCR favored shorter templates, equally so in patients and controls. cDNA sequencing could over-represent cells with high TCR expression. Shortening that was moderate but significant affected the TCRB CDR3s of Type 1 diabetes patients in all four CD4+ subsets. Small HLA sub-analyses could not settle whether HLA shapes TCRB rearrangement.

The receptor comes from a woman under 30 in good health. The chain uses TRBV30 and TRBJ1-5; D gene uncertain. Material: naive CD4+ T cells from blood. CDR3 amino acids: CAWSLLRSNQPQHF. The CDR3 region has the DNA TGTGCCTGGAGTCTCCTTCGGAGCAATCAGCCCCAGCATTTT.